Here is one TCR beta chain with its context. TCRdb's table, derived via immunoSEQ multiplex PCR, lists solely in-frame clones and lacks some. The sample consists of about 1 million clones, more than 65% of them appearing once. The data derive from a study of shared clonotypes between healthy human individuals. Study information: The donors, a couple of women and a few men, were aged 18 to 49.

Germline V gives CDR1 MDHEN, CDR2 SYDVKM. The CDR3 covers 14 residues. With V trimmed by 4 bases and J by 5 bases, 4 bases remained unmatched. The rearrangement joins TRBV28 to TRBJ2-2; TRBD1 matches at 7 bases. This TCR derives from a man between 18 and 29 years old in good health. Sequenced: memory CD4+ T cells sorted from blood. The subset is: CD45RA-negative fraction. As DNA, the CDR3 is TGTGCCAGCAGTTCAGGGGGAGCTACCGGGGAGCTGTTTTTT. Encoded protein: CASSSGGATGELFF.